This TCR beta chain was sequenced in a study of cytomegalovirus exposure and HLA in healthy donors. This PCR relied on a set of 60 Vbeta primers and 13 Jbeta primers. The assay was immunoSEQ multiplex PCR, and TCRdb's table has in-frame clones only and misses some. The sample yields 150,000 to 200,000 clones, around 80% seen once. General observations from the study: At a 0.05 false discovery rate, a later analysis found around 17,000 TCR beta sequences to be associated with HLA alleles.

The CDR3 loop spans 14 amino acids. J gave up 5 bases and V 3 bases, and 5 bases lay outside the gene matches. Germline V gives CDR1 SGHAT, CDR2 FQNNGV. A word on this clone: Its matching antigen is unknown.

The receptor was derived from a girl aged 10 to 17 in good health and CMV-seropositive. Sequencing was carried out using PBMCs. The chain couples TRBV11-2 to TRBJ2-5, with TRBD2 identical over 8 bases. In nucleotides, the CDR3 is TGTGCCAGCAGCTTGAGCGGGAGTCCTGAGACCCAGTACTTC. Encoded protein: CASSLSGSPETQYF.